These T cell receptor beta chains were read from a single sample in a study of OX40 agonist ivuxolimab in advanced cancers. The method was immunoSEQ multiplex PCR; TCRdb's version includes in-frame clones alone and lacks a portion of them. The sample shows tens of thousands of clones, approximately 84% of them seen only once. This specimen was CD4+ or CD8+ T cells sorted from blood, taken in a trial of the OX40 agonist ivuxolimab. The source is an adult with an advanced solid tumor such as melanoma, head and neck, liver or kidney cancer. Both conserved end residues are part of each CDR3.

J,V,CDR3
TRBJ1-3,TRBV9,CASSVEGLSTIYF
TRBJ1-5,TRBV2,CASSVGSNQPQHF
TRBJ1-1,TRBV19,CASSPDRGGTEAFF
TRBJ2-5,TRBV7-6,CASSLRTSGGQETQYF
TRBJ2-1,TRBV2,CATPGGAGSYNEQFF
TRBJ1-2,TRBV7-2,CASSLDSQQGYGYTF
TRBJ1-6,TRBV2,CASLRGQLSPLHF
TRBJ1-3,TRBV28,CASSRQGNTIYF
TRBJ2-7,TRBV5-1,CASSRGQGLSYEQYF
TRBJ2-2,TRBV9,CASSVEAGRTGELFF
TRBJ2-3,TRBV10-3,CAIRDWDIAGGTDTQYF
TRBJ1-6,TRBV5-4,CASSLSRSYNSPLHF
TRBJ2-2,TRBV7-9,CASSFAGYTGELFF
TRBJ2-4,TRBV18,CASSPLGDRLAKNIQYF
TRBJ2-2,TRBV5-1,CASSPPRQGGTGELFF
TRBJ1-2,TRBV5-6,CASSLASTARGGYTF
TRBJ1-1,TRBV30,CAWARYGNTEAFF
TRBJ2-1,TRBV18,CASSPRAGGTLNEQFF
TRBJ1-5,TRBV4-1,CASSRELEQPQHF
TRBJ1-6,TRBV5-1,CASSLATESPLHF
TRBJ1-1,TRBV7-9,CASSLNTKNTEAFF
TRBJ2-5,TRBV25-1,CASRDRVRQETQYF
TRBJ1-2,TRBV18,CASSEGQANYGYTF
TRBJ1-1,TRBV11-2,CASSLVMGQPNTEAFF
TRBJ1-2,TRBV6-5,CASSQTYRGSYGYTF
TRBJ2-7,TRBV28,CASRRSGFSLNVSYEQYF
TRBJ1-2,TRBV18,CASSPQVTTPRGYTF
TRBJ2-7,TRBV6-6,CASSYSGGSSYEQYF
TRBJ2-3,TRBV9,CASTQSDTDTQYF
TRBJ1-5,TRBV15,CATSRDQQPQHF
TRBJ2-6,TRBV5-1,CASSLGTGANVLTF
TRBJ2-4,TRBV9,CASSVQGGDIQYF
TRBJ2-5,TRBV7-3,CASSLTGTGGETQYF
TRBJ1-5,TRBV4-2,CASSQDGENNQPQHF
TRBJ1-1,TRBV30,CAWSLTAEAFF